This TCR beta chain is from a study of T cell repertoires in ileal Crohn's disease (dated by TCRdb to 2018 to 2020). As for the study more broadly: At the time of surgery, about a third of patients were active smokers, and the median duration of disease was around eight years. The study was conducted in parallel with a multicentre cohort that was designed to identify predictors of early endoscopic recurrence following ileocolonic resection. A total of about 170 mucosal samples from about 57 patients were sequenced, collected from several sites on the surgical specimen and at postoperative endoscopy. Endoscopic postoperative recurrence was defined as a Rutgeerts score above i0. Every patient underwent surgery because of a complication, which was stricturing disease in approximately 61% of cases and penetrating disease in about 40%. Roughly half of the patients were given postoperative therapy, with 15 to 20 on anti-TNF agents and about a dozen on thiopurines. A prospective multicentre cohort supplied the roughly 57 Crohn's disease patients whose TCR repertoires were analysed.

For commercial TCRB immunosequencing, around 0.5 micrograms of biopsy DNA were submitted for each sample. CDR3 regions were amplified from genomic DNA by Adaptive Biotechnology using a two-step, amplification bias-controlled multiplex PCR. Primers for every V and J gene segment were used in the first PCR, and barcodes and Illumina adapters were added in the second PCR. CDR3 libraries were sequenced using an Illumina instrument. The authors' analysis ran thus. Analysis combined the vendor-provided pipelines with custom analysis of raw data in R/Bioconductor under R version 3.3.0. Clonality, ranging from 0 to 1, was calculated as the inverse of the normalised Shannon entropy of all productive clones. High-frequency clones were defined as the share of the repertoire taken up by the top 100 clones, keeping only clones that passed a 95% confidence test. Overlap between samples was measured with the Morisita-Horn index, while repertoire diversity was measured with the Simpson index. Sourced from immuneACCESS, this table was stored by TCRdb with only in-frame sequences that have V and J called. A share of the clones is absent; for the studies checked, an unresolved V gene accounts for under half, and the remainder has no known explanation. V and J calls and clone size are as listed in that table; D and trimming were resolved from the DNA. The sample profile shows 6,000 or so clones; approximately 95% of them were found once. Roughly 0.31% of the sample is held by the ten biggest clonotypes.

Remarks on this clone: The target of this receptor is not known. No base qualities exist here, and no much larger clone lies one base off it.

General findings and caveats noted by the study authors: Endoscopic recurrence was linked to a higher percentage of high-frequency clones at surgery, and recurrence occurred in every patient whose clonality exceeded 26.8% (18/57). A significantly higher proportion of clonal expansions was observed in active smokers at surgery than in non-smokers (about 25% vs 20%, p=0.02). More high-frequency clones were carried by sorted CD8 T cells than by CD4 T cells, suggesting that mucosal expansions were mainly CD8. Mucosal CD4 and CD8 T cells were sorted and sequenced only in a subgroup of patients, whose size was not stated.

To be eligible, patients had to be adults with ileal or ileocolonic Crohn's disease and an indication for ileocolonic resection. Whole ileal mucosal biopsies were kept frozen at -80 degrees C prior to DNA extraction. A TRizol-based method was used to extract genomic DNA from the frozen whole biopsies, and the DNA was quantified with a NanoDrop 2000 spectrophotometer. Material: ileal tissue. The receptor's source is an adult with Crohn's disease.

The CDR3 region reads CASGTGTNDNEQFF. The DNA sequence follows: TGCGCCAGCGGAACCGGGACAAATGACAATGAGCAGTTCTTC. The sequence joins TRBV5-1 to TRBJ2-1; TRBD1 is a possible D gene, resting on 6 matching bases. The germline V gene sets CDR1 to SGHRS and CDR2 to YFSETQ. Inclusive of the bounding cysteine and phenylalanine, the CDR3 is 14 residues long. Left in the record is the CDR3 DNA by itself, 42 bases read in frame from the first base. Trimming costs V 7 bases and J 5 bases, and their ends lie 16 bases apart.